Below are 28 T cell receptor beta chains sequenced from a single sample in a study of blood T cell repertoires in COVID-19. The data were produced by immunoSEQ multiplex PCR, yet TCRdb's version contains in-frame clones alone and is incomplete. The table shows around 230,000 clones, with approximately 82% occurring only once. The sample taken for sequencing was peripheral blood. These receptor sequences come from an older woman with active or convalescent COVID-19.

The V and J genes are TRBV5-1 and TRBJ1-1; D unresolved. The CDR3 is made up of 13 amino acids. From germline, CDR1 is SGHRS and CDR2 YFSETQ. V lost 3 bases to trimming and J lost 2 bases, with 8 bases between them. The CDR3 sequence: CASSSTVNTEAFF. The CDR3 DNA reads as TGCGCCAGCAGCTCGACTGTCAACACTGAAGCTTTCTTT.

J is TRBJ2-7 and V is TRBV7-2; D is unclear. The CDR3 sequence is 15 residues long. V lost 3 bases and J lost 1, with 13 bases in between. CDR1 is SGHTA, CDR2 FQGNSA, per germline. CDR3 coding DNA: TGTGCCAGCAGCTTGTTGGGCAGTTCTTCCTACGAGCAGTACTTC. Its translation is CASSLLGSSSYEQYF.

The rearrangement uses TRBV13 and TRBJ1-1; D unclear. V was clipped by 4 bases and J by 3 bases, with 15 bases between them. CDR1 and CDR2 from the germline V gene are PRHDT and FYEKMQ (reference sequence). The CDR3 is 15 residues long. CDR3 bases: TGTGCCAGCAGCTCGTACCAGAACGGGGACACTGAAGCTTTCTTT. Translating it yields CASSSYQNGDTEAFF.

This clone was seen a few times. The chain employs TRBV30 and TRBJ2-1, with 8 positions matching TRBD2. The CDR3 spans 15 residues. Trimming cost V 2 bases and J 10 bases; bases outside gene matches: 13. Germline V gives CDR1 GTSNPN, CDR2 SVGIG (reference sequence). CDR3 sequence (DNA): TGTGCCTGGAGTTATCGGACTAGCTTGAGAGGGGAGCAGTTCTTC. It encodes CAWSYRTSLRGEQFF.

This rearrangement joins TRBV4-1 to TRBJ1-1; 7 nucleotides align to TRBD1. CDR3 length equals 15 residues. V lost 0 bases and J lost 6; bases outside the gene matches: 7. CDR1 and CDR2 from the germline V gene are MGHRA and YSYEKL. CDR3 region: CASSQDPTGNSEAFF. The CDR3 DNA reads as TGCGCCAGCAGCCAAGACCCGACAGGGAATTCTGAAGCTTTCTTT.

The chain has TRBV4-2 and TRBJ2-3; 14 bases fit TRBD2. With V trimmed by 5 bases and J by 2 bases, 9 bases remained unmatched. The CDR3 consists of 18 residues. Germline CDR1 is LGHNA and CDR2 is YNFKEQ. The CDR3 reads CASSSPGTSGGATDTQYF. The CDR3 nucleotides read TGTGCCAGCAGCTCCCCCGGGACTAGCGGGGGTGCCACAGATACGCAGTATTTT.

The chain joins TRBV18 to TRBJ2-6; D ambiguous. V lost 6 bases, J lost 0 bases, and 6 bases lay in between. The CDR3 has 14 amino acids. Per germline, CDR1 KGHSH and CDR2 LQKENI. The CDR3 protein is CASSVSSGANVLTF. CDR3 nucleotides: TGTGCCAGCTCGGTTAGCTCTGGGGCCAACGTCCTGACTTTC.

The gene calls are TRBV21-1 and TRBJ2-6; TRBD1, the table's D call, lacks a check against the DNA. TRBV21-1 is a recognized pseudogene. The CDR3 covers 17 residues. The CDR3 loop is CASSETVPSSGANVLTF. CDR3 nucleotides: TGTGCCAGCAGCGAGACAGTTCCTAGCTCTGGGGCCAACGTCCTGACTTTC.

The V and J genes are TRBV30 and TRBJ1-1; 10 nucleotides line up with TRBD1. This CDR3 comprises 15 residues. Germline V CDR1 and CDR2: GTSNPN, SVGIG (reference sequence). V shed 2 bases and J 7 bases; nucleotides not matched to a gene: 10. In nucleotides, the CDR3 is TGTGCCTGGAGTCGTGGGACAGGGGACTTTGGTGAAGCTTTCTTT. Its protein product is CAWSRGTGDFGEAFF. Full variable domain (missing parts from reference TRBV30 and TRBJ1-1): SQTIHQWPATLVQPVGSPLSLECTVEGTSNPNLYWYRQAAGRGLQLLFYSVGIGQISSEVPQNLSASRPQDRQFILSSKKLLLSDSGFYLCAWSRGTGDFGEAFFGQGTRLTVV.

V and J are TRBV28 and TRBJ1-2; D gene uncertain. V lost 6 bases and J 4 bases, leaving 12 bases between the germline ends. The CDR3 covers 13 residues. Germline assignment: CDR1 MDHEN and CDR2 SYDVKM. Here the CDR3 reads CASRLRATYGYTF. DNA of the CDR3: TGTGCCAGCAGGCTACGAGCAACCTATGGCTACACCTTC.

This sequence joins TRBV4-1 and TRBJ1-6; D remains ambiguous. CDR3 length: 13 residues. Germline CDR1 MGHRA, CDR2 YSYEKL. Trimming shortened V by 0 bases and J by 8 bases, and 5 bases separated the two germline ends. CDR3 DNA: TGCGCCAGCAGCCAAGATGCGGATTCACCCCTCCACTTT. Encoded protein: CASSQDADSPLHF.

V is TRBV5-1 and J is TRBJ2-6; 9 bases match TRBD1. The germline gives CDR1 SGHRS, CDR2 YFSETQ. This CDR3 spans 18 amino acids. Unmatched junction bases numbered 8, after V lost 4 bases and J lost 0 bases. CDR3 region: CASSPGQGGDSGANVLTF. The CDR3 DNA reads TGCGCCAGCAGCCCGGGACAGGGCGGTGACTCTGGGGCCAACGTCCTGACTTTC.

The chain uses TRBV5-1 and TRBJ2-1; 7 nucleotides match TRBD2. Germline V gene lookup returns CDR1 SGHRS and CDR2 YFSETQ. With V trimmed by 4 bases and J by 6 bases, 19 bases remained unmatched. This CDR3 is 18 amino acids long. Written as DNA, the CDR3 is TGCGCCAGCAGCCCCTCCTCTTCGTGGAGCGGGATAGGCAATGAGCAGTTCTTC. It is translated as CASSPSSSWSGIGNEQFF.

The chain combines TRBV30 with TRBJ1-3; D remains ambiguous. The germline V and J ends were trimmed by 5 bases and 0 bases, with 17 bases remaining between them. The CDR3 length is 16 residues. Per the germline V gene, CDR1 is GTSNPN and CDR2 is SVGIG (reference sequence). The CDR3 region has the DNA TGTGCCTGGGGAAAGGGCGGAGGGAGCTCTGGAAACACCATATATTTT. As protein: CAWGKGGGSSGNTIYF.

V gene TRBV3-1 (or the pseudogene TRBV3-2) combines with J gene TRBJ1-2; 7 bases map to TRBD1. Per the germline V gene, CDR1 is LGHDT and CDR2 is YNNKEL (reference sequence). The CDR3 spans 18 residues. After removal of 0 bases from V and 1 base from J, the junction contained 11 bases not matched to a gene. The CDR3 bases are TGTGCCAGCAGCCAAGAGTCCCCCGGGACAGCGTATAACTATGGCTACACCTTC. Translated: CASSQESPGTAYNYGYTF.

The rearrangement links TRBV3-1 (or the pseudogene TRBV3-2) to TRBJ2-1, with 7 bases identical to TRBD2. This CDR3 contains 15 residues. Germline trimming cut 4 bases from V and 2 bases from J; bases unmatched to any gene: 5. Germline V gives CDR1 LGHDT, CDR2 YNNKEL (reference sequence). Here the CDR3 reads CASSPTSVAYNEQFF. As DNA, the CDR3 is TGTGCCAGCAGCCCCACTAGCGTAGCCTACAATGAGCAGTTCTTC.

This clone has only one observation. The DNA for the CDR3 is TGTGCCAGCAGCGTAGAACAGGGCGAATCACCCCTCCACTTT. Amino acid sequence: CASSVEQGESPLHF. The chain couples TRBV9 to TRBJ1-6; perhaps TRBD1 as D (6 bases). Germline V lookup: CDR1 SGDLS, CDR2 YYNGEE. V lost 0 bases to trimming and J lost 10 bases, with 11 bases between them. This CDR3 region has 14 residues.

The rearrangement joins TRBV19 to TRBJ1-1; D is possibly TRBD1 (6 bases). Trimming removed 2 bases at V and 2 bases at J, with 15 bases between. Looked up from germline, CDR1 is LNHDA and CDR2 is SQIVND (reference sequence). The CDR3 has 16 amino acids. The CDR3 coding sequence is TGTGCCAGTAGTATACCCCGGACAGTCGGAAACACTGAAGCTTTCTTT. Encoded protein: CASSIPRTVGNTEAFF.

Only a few counts were recorded for this clone. The chain joins TRBV7-8 to TRBJ1-5, with 7 bases that match TRBD1. The length of the CDR3 is 16 residues. Germline CDR1 is SGHVS and CDR2 is FQNEAQ. V trimming: 3 bases; J trimming: 3 bases; junction bases outside the gene matches: 8. The CDR3 region is CASSFNGQAINQPQHF. As DNA, the CDR3 is TGTGCCAGCAGCTTTAATGGACAGGCGATCAATCAGCCCCAGCATTTT.

The V gene is TRBV7-9, the J gene TRBJ2-1; TRBD2 agrees at 9 bases. Losses at the gene ends were 5 bases for V and 2 bases for J; bases not matched to a gene: 4. The CDR3 has 15 amino acids. In germline, CDR1 is SEHNR, CDR2 FQNEAQ (reference sequence). CDR3 sequence reads: CASSIGTSPYNEQFF. DNA for the CDR3: TGTGCCAGCAGCATCGGGACTAGCCCCTACAATGAGCAGTTCTTC.

The chain carries TRBV3-1 (or the pseudogene TRBV3-2) and TRBJ2-6, with TRBD2 as a possible D gene (5 bases). This CDR3 comprises 16 residues. From germline, CDR1 is LGHDT and CDR2 YNNKEL (reference sequence). Trimming took 1 base from V and 0 from J, leaving 7 bases between them. CDR3 coding DNA: TGTGCCAGCAGCCAAGTGGGAGTCTCTGGGGCCAACGTCCTGACTTTC. Translated: CASSQVGVSGANVLTF.

This chain links TRBV5-1 with TRBJ2-1, with 8 nucleotides matching TRBD1. The CDR3 covers 14 residues. Trimming at V came to 0 bases and at J to 9 bases, leaving 5 bases not matched to a gene. Germline CDR1 is SGHRS and CDR2 is YFSETQ. DNA of the CDR3: TGCGCCAGCAGCTTGGCGGCAGGGGGCTTTGAGCAGTTCTTC. The encoded protein is CASSLAAGGFEQFF.

This clone was detected a few times. This sequence joins TRBV24-1 and TRBJ1-2; TRBD1 aligns across 7 bases. The CDR3 covers 13 residues. The V gene end was trimmed by 6 bases and the J gene end by 5 bases; junction bases not matched to a gene: 5. CDR1 and CDR2 (germline): KGHDR, SFDVKD. The CDR3 protein is CATSRGTAYGYTF. DNA for the CDR3: TGTGCCACCAGTCGCGGGACAGCATATGGCTACACCTTC.

The rearrangement links TRBV5-1 to TRBJ2-7; 9 nucleotides line up with TRBD1. CDR3 length: 18 residues. Trimming cost V 4 bases and J 2 bases; bases outside gene matches: 16. In germline, CDR1 is SGHRS, CDR2 YFSETQ. Here the CDR3 DNA reads TGCGCCAGCAGCACGGCGGGACAGGGTTTCGTTGATCCCTACGAGCAGTACTTC. It codes for CASSTAGQGFVDPYEQYF.

This clone was seen a few times. The J gene is TRBJ2-7, the V gene TRBV29-1, with no clear D. Germline assignment: CDR1 SQVTM and CDR2 ANQGSEA. The CDR3 extends over 11 amino acids. Trimming stripped 7 bases from V and 3 bases from J, with 10 bases between. DNA for the CDR3: TGCAGCGCCCGAAACGGCTACGAGCAGTACTTC. Amino acid sequence: CSARNGYEQYF.

The CDR3 DNA is TGTGCCACCACGCAGGGGTGGACCGGGCCCCAGCATTTT. Amino acids: CATTQGWTGPQHF. The V and J genes are TRBV19 and TRBJ1-5, with a possible D match to TRBD1 (6 bases). The CDR3 covers 13 residues. Germline loops: CDR1 LNHDA, CDR2 SQIVND (reference sequence). The V end lost 10 bases, the J end lost 9 bases, and 19 bases lay between the germline ends.

The CDR3 here is CASSPASRTGGLHTEAFF. CDR3 DNA: TGTGCCAGCTCACCGGCGTCCAGGACAGGGGGCTTGCACACTGAAGCTTTCTTT. This rearrangement joins TRBV18 to TRBJ1-1; TRBD1 agrees at 11 bases. Germline CDR1 and CDR2: KGHSH and LQKENI. The CDR3 spans 18 residues. Unmatched junction bases numbered 12, after V lost 3 bases and J lost 3 bases.

The V gene is TRBV2, the J gene TRBJ1-5; possible D gene TRBD1, 6 bases. This CDR3 spans 15 amino acids. CDR1 and CDR2 (germline): SNHLY, FYNNEI. V gave up 8 bases and J gave up 2 bases, with 16 bases separating them. The chain's CDR3 is CASEPGGPGNQPQHF. The CDR3 nucleotides read TGTGCCAGCGAACCGGGGGGGCCGGGCAATCAGCCCCAGCATTTT.